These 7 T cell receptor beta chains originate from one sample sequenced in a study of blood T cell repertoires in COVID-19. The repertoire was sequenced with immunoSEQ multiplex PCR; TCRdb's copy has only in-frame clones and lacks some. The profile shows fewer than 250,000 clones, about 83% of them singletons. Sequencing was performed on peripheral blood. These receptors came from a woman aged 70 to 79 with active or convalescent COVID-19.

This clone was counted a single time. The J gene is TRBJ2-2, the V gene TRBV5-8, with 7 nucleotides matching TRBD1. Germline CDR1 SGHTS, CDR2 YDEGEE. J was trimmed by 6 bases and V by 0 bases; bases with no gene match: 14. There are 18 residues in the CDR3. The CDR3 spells CASSLAPFSRQGAGELFF. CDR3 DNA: TGTGCCAGCAGCTTGGCTCCTTTTTCGAGACAGGGCGCCGGGGAGCTGTTTTTT.

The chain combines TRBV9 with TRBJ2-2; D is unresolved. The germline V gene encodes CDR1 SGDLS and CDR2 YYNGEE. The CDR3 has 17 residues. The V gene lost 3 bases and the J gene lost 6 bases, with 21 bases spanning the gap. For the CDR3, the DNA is TGTGCCAGCAGCGCAACGGGTCGCCCGGGTCCCGCCGGGGAGCTGTTTTTT. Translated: CASSATGRPGPAGELFF.

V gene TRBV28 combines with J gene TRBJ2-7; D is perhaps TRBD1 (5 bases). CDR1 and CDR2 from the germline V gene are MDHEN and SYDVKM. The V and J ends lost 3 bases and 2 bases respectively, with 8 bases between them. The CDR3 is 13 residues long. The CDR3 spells CASSFSRAYEQYF. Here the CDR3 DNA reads TGTGCCAGCAGTTTCTCCAGGGCCTACGAGCAGTACTTC.

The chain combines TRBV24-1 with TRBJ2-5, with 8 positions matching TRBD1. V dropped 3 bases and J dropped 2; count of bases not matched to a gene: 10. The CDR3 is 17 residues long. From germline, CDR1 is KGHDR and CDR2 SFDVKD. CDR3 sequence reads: CATSDTSDRGYQETQYF. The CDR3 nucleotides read TGTGCCACCAGTGATACCAGTGACAGGGGTTATCAAGAGACCCAGTACTTC.

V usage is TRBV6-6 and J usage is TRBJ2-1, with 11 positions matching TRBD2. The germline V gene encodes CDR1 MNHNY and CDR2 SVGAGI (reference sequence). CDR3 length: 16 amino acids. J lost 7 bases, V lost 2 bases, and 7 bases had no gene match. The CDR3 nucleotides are TGTGCCAGCAGTTACCGTCTAGCGGGAGGAAGGAATGAGCAGTTCTTC. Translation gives CASSYRLAGGRNEQFF.

CDR3 nucleotide sequence: TGTGCCAGCAGCTTACTTGCTAGCGGATACAATGAGCAGTTCTTC. Residues: CASSLLASGYNEQFF. The chain uses TRBV7-3 and TRBJ2-1; 7 bases map to TRBD2. The CDR3 contains 15 residues. V lost 2 bases, J lost 4 bases, and 5 bases stayed unmatched. Germline CDR1 reads SGHTA; CDR2 reads FQGTGA.

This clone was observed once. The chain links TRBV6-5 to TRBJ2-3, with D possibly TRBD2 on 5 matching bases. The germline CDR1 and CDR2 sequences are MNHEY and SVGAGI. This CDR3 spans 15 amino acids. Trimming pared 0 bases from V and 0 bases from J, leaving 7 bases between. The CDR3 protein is CASSYSEVSTDTQYF. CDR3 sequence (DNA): TGTGCCAGCAGTTACTCGGAGGTTAGCACAGATACGCAGTATTTT.